This TCR beta chain was identified in a study of blood T cell repertoires in COVID-19. Whole-study context: Donors in the United States, Italy and Spain gave samples during acute or convalescent COVID-19. T cells, B-cell-depleted T cells, or PBMCs provided the cDNA or gDNA that served as material.

Source study methods: Amplification of reference gene primers provided the estimated nucleated cell counts. Only in-frame clones appear in the TCRdb table, and some are missing; sequencing was by immunoSEQ multiplex PCR. That table is the source of V, J and clone size, and D and trimming were worked out from the DNA. This sample has about 40,000 clones; roughly 80% occur once, and the top ten carry over 2.5%. V was shortened by 1 base and J by 3 bases, with 13 bases between the two germline ends. CDR3 size: 15 residues. Germline lookup yields CDR1 MDHEN and CDR2 SYDVKM. This TCR derives from a woman between 55 and 75 years old with acute or convalescent COVID-19. The chain joins TRBV28 to TRBJ2-7, with D possibly TRBD1 on 6 matching bases. Sequenced sample: peripheral blood. Here the CDR3 DNA reads TGTGCCAGCAGTTTATTCAGGGGTGGGAGCTACGAGCAGTACTTC. This sequence encodes CASSLFRGGSYEQYF.